The entry below gives a single TCR beta chain sequence along with its context. Generated by immunoSEQ multiplex PCR, the TCRdb table keeps only in-frame clones and is missing some. The data contain about 76,000 clones, 82% of them singletons. Per germline, CDR1 MNHEY and CDR2 SVGAGI. This CDR3 has 15 residues. V shed 4 bases, J shed 4 bases, and the junction held 7 bases outside the gene matches. The source of the sample is a study of blood T cell repertoires in COVID-19. The overall study: Acute and convalescent COVID-19 specimens originated in the United States, Italy and Spain.

The rearrangement joins TRBV6-5 to TRBJ1-5, with 7 bases fitting TRBD1. The clonotype comes from a human donor in a cohort sampled during active COVID-19. The specimen was peripheral blood. CDR3 sequence: CASSFHRGLNQPQHF. CDR3 bases: TGTGCCAGCAGTTTCCACAGGGGTCTGAATCAGCCCCAGCATTTT.